These 9 T cell receptor beta chains came from one sample sequenced in a study of shared T cell receptors in the human thymus. TCRdb's copy holds only in-frame clones and misses some; the assay was immunoSEQ multiplex PCR. The profile covers a few hundred thousand clones, with approximately 95% appearing a single time and roughly 0.02% taken by the ten largest. The sequenced sample consisted of thymocytes. The receptors shown here come from a human donor.

The CDR3 loop reads CASSGVGGGRARDTQYF. The CDR3, as DNA: TGTGCCAGCAGCGGAGTGGGGGGCGGGAGAGCGAGAGATACGCAGTATTTT. The rearrangement links TRBV7-2 to TRBJ2-3; possible D gene TRBD2, 7 bases. The CDR3 sequence is 17 residues long. Germline loops: CDR1 SGHTA, CDR2 FQGNSA. With 5 bases removed from V and 5 bases from J, the gap between germline ends came to 23 bases.

This clone was seen only once. The chain is built from TRBV29-1 and TRBJ2-1; tentatively, D is TRBD1 (5 bases). Per the germline V gene, CDR1 is SQVTM and CDR2 is ANQGSEA. Trimming removed 2 bases from V and 2 bases from J, with 13 bases in between. This CDR3 has 15 residues. The CDR3 sequence: CSVERGEATYNEQFF. The CDR3 DNA reads as TGCAGCGTTGAAAGGGGCGAGGCGACCTACAATGAGCAGTTCTTC.

V gene TRBV2 combines with J gene TRBJ2-1; 10 bases fit TRBD2. The germline V gene encodes CDR1 SNHLY and CDR2 FYNNEI. V was pared by 3 bases and J by 4 bases, with 6 bases of the junction left unmatched. This CDR3 region has 16 residues. DNA for the CDR3: TGTGCCAGCAGTGACGAGCGGGAGGGCGAATACAATGAGCAGTTCTTC. This encodes CASSDEREGEYNEQFF.

The chain uses TRBV9 and TRBJ2-3; TRBD1 matches at 9 bases. Looked up from germline, CDR1 is SGDLS and CDR2 is YYNGEE. V shed 3 bases and J 1 base; nucleotides not matched to a gene: 6. CDR3 size: 16 residues. CDR3 region: CASSAPGQGCTDTQYF. The CDR3 DNA follows: TGTGCCAGCAGCGCCCCGGGACAGGGCTGCACAGATACGCAGTATTTT.

The chain uses TRBV21-1 and TRBJ2-7. TRBV21-1 is termed a pseudogene. CDR3 length: 15 residues. This CDR3 is CASSGVVGTSYEQYF. In DNA form, the CDR3 reads TGTGCCAGCAGCGGGGTGGTGGGGACCTCCTACGAGCAGTACTTC.

The rearrangement links TRBV4-3 to TRBJ2-3; TRBD2 matches at 11 bases. The V and J ends lost 0 bases and 0 bases, in that order; junction bases with no gene match: 8. The CDR3 has 19 amino acids. Germline V gene sequence: CDR1 LGHNA, CDR2 YSLEER. The CDR3 spells CASSQEGLAGGQSTDTQYF. As DNA, the CDR3 is TGCGCCAGCAGCCAAGAAGGGCTAGCGGGAGGCCAAAGCACAGATACGCAGTATTTT.

This chain links TRBV6-5 with TRBJ1-2; 9 positions match TRBD1. The V gene end was trimmed by 3 bases and the J gene end by 4 bases; junction bases not matched to a gene: 3. There are 14 residues in the CDR3. CDR1 is MNHEY, CDR2 SVGAGI, per germline. The CDR3 protein is CASSYMTGGYGYTF. The CDR3, as DNA: TGTGCCAGCAGTTATATGACAGGGGGCTATGGCTACACCTTC.

V is TRBV2 and J is TRBJ2-7; TRBD2 aligns across 11 bases. The germline V gene encodes CDR1 SNHLY and CDR2 FYNNEI. V shed 2 bases, J shed 7 bases, and the junction held 16 bases outside the gene matches. This CDR3 has 18 residues. The CDR3 coding sequence is TGTGCCAGCAGTGAAAGGCGGGACCCGGGACTAGCGGCCCGGGAGCAGTACTTC. This codes for CASSERRDPGLAAREQYF.

The chain joins TRBV23-1 to TRBJ1-2; D remains ambiguous. TRBV23-1 counts as an open reading frame of uncertain function. V shed 2 bases and J shed 6 bases, with 10 bases lying between them. This CDR3 region has 13 residues. CDR3 sequence reads: CASSQGISDGYTF. In DNA form, the CDR3 reads TGCGCCAGCAGTCAAGGAATTTCGGATGGCTACACCTTC.